This TCR beta chain was captured in a study of regulatory T cells in long-lasting Graves disease (dated by TCRdb to the early 2020s). For the wider study: Persistent Graves' disease was defined as antithyroid drug treatment for over 5 years with persistently positive TSH receptor autoantibodies. Patients with persistent Graves' disease were compared with patients with newly diagnosed Graves' disease using TCR sequencing and RNA sequencing of peripheral blood. The study took place in China and was registered as a clinical trial. A total of about 35 samples underwent TCR sequencing, from around 13 patients with persistent Graves' disease and approximately 20 patients with newly diagnosed Graves' disease. On average, persistent Graves' disease patients in the clinical cohort had been on antithyroid drugs for around ten years. Overall study outcomes, separate from this receptor: The authors acknowledged the small sample size as a limitation that may reduce accuracy. TRBV28, TRBJ1-2 and TRBJ2-5 were preferentially used in persistent disease, while TRBV20-1 and TRBJ2-1 were favored in newly diagnosed disease. Only the TCR beta chain was sequenced and analyzed. The study examined only peripheral blood because the primary lesion, thyroid tissue, could not be accessed. Persistent Graves' disease patients showed lower TCR Shannon entropy and fewer highly expanded clones than newly diagnosed patients, suggesting clonal expansion. A larger number of public clonotypes was shared among persistent patients (around 2,500) than among newly diagnosed patients (roughly 930).

What the time point label conveys for this sample: persistent/refractory GD, antithyroid drugs over 5 years with positive TRAb. For both TCR sequencing and RNA sequencing, RNA was extracted from PBMCs in TRIzol. The diagnosis of Graves' disease followed American Thyroid Association guidelines. The patients came from an endocrinology department in Xi'an, China. From each patient, 8 to 10 milliliters of peripheral blood was collected into an EDTA anticoagulant tube. PBMCs were isolated by Ficoll Paque Plus density gradient separation without further T cell sorting. An Agilent 2100 Bioanalyzer and agarose gel were used to check RNA quality, and a NanoDrop 2000 was used to measure RNA concentration. The V and J ends are trimmed by 6 bases and 2 bases, leaving 17 bases between them. Counted from cysteine to phenylalanine, this CDR3 has 15 amino acids. Here the CDR3 DNA is all that survives: 45 bases in frame from base 1. The germline V gene gives CDR1 as MDHEN and CDR2 as SYDVKM.

This clonotype was detected ten times or more. Its target antigen remains unknown. Base qualities are missing; no much larger clone stands one base away. Preparation of the library involved multiplex PCR. Data came from an Illumina HiSeq 4000. CDR3 regions were amplified by Arm-PCR with iRepertoire HTBI primers to construct TCR beta libraries. Before sequencing, the PCR products went through gel purification. Processing in the source paper ran as follows. Gene usage analysis of CDR3 amino acid clonotypes used the 62 TRBV and 12 to 15 TRBJ segments found across samples. Filtered high-quality paired reads were merged into contigs using COPE and FqMerger. BLAST was used to align contigs to IMGT TRBV, TRBD and TRBJ reference genes, and CDR3 was defined according to IMGT. Clonotypes above 0.1% frequency were classified as highly expanded clones. Repertoire diversity was measured by Shannon entropy, and V-J evenness by the Gini coefficient. A clonotype was considered public if more than one individual shared it. The public reads were reanalyzed by TCRdb: fastp trimming at Q25, MiXCR alignment, in-frame beta chains only. When rows share a CDR3 protein, they turn into one entry using the most common DNA and genes. The V and J calls here are based on TCRdb, not the publication. The sample yields a few hundred thousand distinct CDR3 sequences; 20% to 25% were counted once. The leading ten clones occupy approximately 30% of the sample.

The specimen was peripheral blood mononuclear cells (PBMCs), collected when the disease was refractory, from a patient treated with antithyroid drugs. The rearrangement joined TRBV28 to TRBJ2-7, and the D gene may be TRBD2, 6 bases matching. The TCR was taken from a woman aged 40 to 50 with Graves disease. Donor details come from another sample of the same person, matched by shared clones. CDR3 region: CASSWGRRGPYEQYF. The bases read TGTGCCAGCAGCTGGGGCCGGAGGGGACCCTACGAGCAGTACTTC.